A single sample is the source of the 18 T cell receptor beta chains below, sequenced in a study of blood T cell repertoires in COVID-19. Clones were read by immunoSEQ multiplex PCR, and TCRdb kept only the in-frame ones, dropping some. The sample holds about 210,000 clones, about four fifths seen once. The sequenced sample was peripheral blood. Receptors originate from a woman aged 45 to 65 with acute or convalescent COVID-19.

The CDR3 protein is CASKTRAIGNTIYF. The CDR3, as DNA: TGTGCCAGTAAGACCAGGGCCATTGGAAACACCATATATTTT. The rearrangement uses TRBV19 and TRBJ1-3, with D perhaps TRBD1 (5 bases). Trimming shortened V by 7 bases and J by 3 bases, and 13 bases separated the two germline ends. CDR1 and CDR2 from the germline V gene are LNHDA and SQIVND (reference sequence). This CDR3 contains 14 residues.

This chain joins TRBV24-1 and TRBJ2-3; D is perhaps TRBD2 (6 bases). V lost 0 bases to trimming and J lost 8 bases, with 8 bases between them. The germline V gene encodes CDR1 KGHDR and CDR2 SFDVKD. The length of the CDR3 is 13 residues. This CDR3 reads CATSDLPGGTQYF. DNA for the CDR3: TGTGCCACCAGTGATTTGCCCGGGGGTACGCAGTATTTT.

This chain uses TRBV4-1 with TRBJ2-1, with a possible D match to TRBD1 (6 bases). V was trimmed by 1 base and J by 4 bases, leaving 11 bases between them. The CDR3 sequence is 15 residues long. Per the germline V gene, CDR1 is MGHRA and CDR2 is YSYEKL. Here the CDR3 reads CASSQGAGVYNEQFF. CDR3 sequence (DNA): TGCGCCAGCAGCCAAGGGGCAGGGGTTTACAATGAGCAGTTCTTC.

The V call is TRBV19, the J call TRBJ1-3; D gene ambiguous. Germline V lookup: CDR1 LNHDA, CDR2 SQIVND (reference sequence). The CDR3 extends over 15 amino acids. V lost 3 bases and J 2 bases, leaving 11 bases between the germline ends. The CDR3 DNA follows: TGTGCCAGTAGTATCGAGGGTTTTACTGGAAACACCATATATTTT. Translated, it gives CASSIEGFTGNTIYF.

The rearrangement joins TRBV10-1 to TRBJ2-2, with D tentatively TRBD2 (6 bases). Germline CDR1 is WNHNN and CDR2 is SYGVQD (reference sequence). Trimming left V 10 bases short and J 3 bases short, with 12 bases between. The CDR3 runs to 13 residues. The DNA for the CDR3 is TGCGCCACCGCGGGACTTCACACCGGGGAGCTGTTTTTT. It is translated as CATAGLHTGELFF.

This clone has only one observation. The junction departs from the called germline gene at one end, perhaps through a read error. Other DNA sequences in this sample translate to the same CDR3. The chain couples TRBV27 to TRBJ2-2; weak D call: TRBD2 (6 bases). CDR3 size: 16 residues. CDR1 is MNHEY and CDR2 is SMNVEV in the germline V gene (reference sequence). In DNA, the CDR3 is TGTGCCAGCAGTTTGTTCCGGGACTCGCACACCGGGGAGTTGTTTTTT. This encodes CASSLFRDSHTGELFF.

The J gene is TRBJ2-3, the V gene TRBV3-1 (or the pseudogene TRBV3-2); D uncertain. The length of the CDR3 is 14 residues. Germline CDR1 is LGHDT and CDR2 is YNNKEL (reference sequence). The V and J ends lost 4 bases and 0 bases respectively, with 8 bases between them. In nucleotides, the CDR3 is TGTGCCAGCAGCCTCTCCACTAGCACAGATACGCAGTATTTT. It specifies CASSLSTSTDTQYF.

The J gene is TRBJ1-2, the V gene TRBV27, with no clear D. The germline V gene has CDR1 MNHEY and CDR2 SMNVEV (reference sequence). Trimming removed 5 bases from V and 4 bases from J, with 5 bases in between. The CDR3 spans 11 residues. The DNA of the CDR3 is TGTGCCAGCAGTCCCGTCTATGGCTACACCTTC. Protein product: CASSPVYGYTF.

This clone has just one count. The CDR3 DNA reads TGTGCCAGCAGAGTCTCAGGGGGTAGCACAGATACGCAGTATTTT. Translation gives CASRVSGGSTDTQYF. The rearrangement links TRBV6-5 to TRBJ2-3, with 7 nucleotides matching TRBD1. The V segment lost 6 bases and the J segment 0 bases; nucleotides outside the gene matches: 6. Germline CDR1 and CDR2: MNHEY and SVGAGI. The CDR3 loop spans 15 amino acids.

This clone was counted a single time. The chain joins TRBV5-1 to TRBJ1-1; TRBD1 agrees at 8 bases. CDR3 size: 17 residues. Germline lookup yields CDR1 SGHRS and CDR2 YFSETQ. V dropped 0 bases and J dropped 0; count of bases not matched to a gene: 7. DNA for the CDR3: TGCGCCAGCAGCTTGGCTCGACAGGGGAGCTTGAACACTGAAGCTTTCTTT. Translated: CASSLARQGSLNTEAFF.

The genes are TRBV19 and TRBJ1-5, with D unresolved. The CDR3 has 14 residues. Germline CDR1 LNHDA, CDR2 SQIVND (reference sequence). V was pared by 2 bases and J by 0 bases, with 5 bases between. In DNA form, the CDR3 reads TGTGCCAGTAGTATACAGGTTAGCAATCAGCCCCAGCATTTT. It specifies CASSIQVSNQPQHF.

The CDR3, as DNA: TGTGCCAGTAGTAGGGAGGGGAATGAGCAGTTCTTC. Encoded protein: CASSREGNEQFF. The chain has TRBV19 and TRBJ2-1; TRBD2 matches at 7 bases. With V trimmed by 4 bases and J by 7 bases, 1 base remained unmatched. The CDR3 has 12 amino acids. The germline V gene encodes CDR1 LNHDA and CDR2 SQIVND (reference sequence).

This clone was seen only once. This sequence joins TRBV20-1 and TRBJ1-2; a weak D match, TRBD1 (5 bases). The CDR3 has 11 amino acids. The V gene lost 4 bases and the J gene lost 8 bases, with 11 bases spanning the gap. Germline V gives CDR1 DFQATT, CDR2 SNEGSKA (reference sequence). In DNA, the CDR3 is TGCAGTGCTACCCCGGGGGGGGGCTACACCTTC. Amino acids: CSATPGGGYTF.

V gene TRBV4-2 combines with J gene TRBJ2-7; TRBD1 matches 7 bases. In germline, CDR1 is LGHNA, CDR2 YNFKEQ. The CDR3 totals 12 residues. The V and J ends lost 10 bases and 3 bases, in that order; junction bases with no gene match: 6. The CDR3 spells CATGAGGYEQYF. The CDR3 DNA is TGTGCCACCGGGGCAGGGGGCTACGAGCAGTACTTC.

The chain is built from TRBV19 and TRBJ1-2; the D is unclear. Germline CDR1 and CDR2: LNHDA and SQIVND (reference sequence). This CDR3 comprises 14 residues. The ends were cut back, 7 bases at V and 1 base at J, with 13 bases in the middle. The CDR3 DNA follows: TGTGCCAGTAAGCGACTGGAGATTAACTATGGCTACACCTTC. It translates to CASKRLEINYGYTF.

The J gene is TRBJ1-4, the V gene TRBV6-5, with 11 bases identical to TRBD1. Trimming cost V 6 bases and J 7 bases; bases outside gene matches: 7. From germline, CDR1 is MNHEY and CDR2 SVGAGI. The CDR3 consists of 15 residues. The CDR3 DNA reads TGTGCCAGCAGAAGGGGACAGGGGGGAAGTGAAAAACTGTTTTTT. This codes for CASRRGQGGSEKLFF.

The rearrangement uses TRBV27 and TRBJ2-7; 11 nucleotides align to TRBD1. This CDR3 region has 16 residues. The V gene end was trimmed by 1 base and the J gene end by 4 bases; junction bases not matched to a gene: 6. CDR1 MNHEY and CDR2 SMNVEV come from the germline V gene (reference sequence). The CDR3 region has the DNA TGTGCCAGCAGTTTATTTAAGGGACAGGGGGGATACGAGCAGTACTTC. Translation: CASSLFKGQGGYEQYF.

The V gene is TRBV7-8, the J gene TRBJ2-7, with D maybe TRBD1 (6 bases). The germline V gene has CDR1 SGHVS and CDR2 FQNEAQ. This CDR3 contains 16 residues. V shed 5 bases and J shed 0 bases, with 17 bases lying between them. The CDR3 loop reads CASSPLTGPSSYEQYF. The CDR3 DNA reads TGTGCCAGCAGCCCTCTGACAGGACCAAGCTCCTACGAGCAGTACTTC. Together with reference TRBV7-8 and TRBJ2-7, the CDR3 gives the full variable domain: GAGVSQSPRYKVAKRGQDVALRCDPISGHVSLFWYQQALGQGPEFLTYFQNEAQLDKSGLPSDRFFAERPEGSVSTLKIQRTQQEDSAVYLCASSPLTGPSSYEQYFGPGTRLTVT.